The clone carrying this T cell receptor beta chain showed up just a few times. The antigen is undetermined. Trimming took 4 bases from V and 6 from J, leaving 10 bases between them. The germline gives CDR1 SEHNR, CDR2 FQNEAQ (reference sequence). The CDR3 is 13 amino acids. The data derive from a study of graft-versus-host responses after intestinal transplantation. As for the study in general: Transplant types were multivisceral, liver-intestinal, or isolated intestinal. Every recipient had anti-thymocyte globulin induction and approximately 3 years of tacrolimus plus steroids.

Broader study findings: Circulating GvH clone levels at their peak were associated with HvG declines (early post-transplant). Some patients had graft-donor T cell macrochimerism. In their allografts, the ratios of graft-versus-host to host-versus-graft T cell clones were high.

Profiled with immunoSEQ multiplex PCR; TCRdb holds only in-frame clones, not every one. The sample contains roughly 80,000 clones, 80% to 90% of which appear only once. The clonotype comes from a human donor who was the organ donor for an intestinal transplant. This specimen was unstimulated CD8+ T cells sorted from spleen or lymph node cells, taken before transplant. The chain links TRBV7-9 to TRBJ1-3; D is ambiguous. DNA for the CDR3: TGTGCCAGCAGCTCGGGTTTGGAAAACACCATATATTTT. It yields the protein CASSSGLENTIYF.